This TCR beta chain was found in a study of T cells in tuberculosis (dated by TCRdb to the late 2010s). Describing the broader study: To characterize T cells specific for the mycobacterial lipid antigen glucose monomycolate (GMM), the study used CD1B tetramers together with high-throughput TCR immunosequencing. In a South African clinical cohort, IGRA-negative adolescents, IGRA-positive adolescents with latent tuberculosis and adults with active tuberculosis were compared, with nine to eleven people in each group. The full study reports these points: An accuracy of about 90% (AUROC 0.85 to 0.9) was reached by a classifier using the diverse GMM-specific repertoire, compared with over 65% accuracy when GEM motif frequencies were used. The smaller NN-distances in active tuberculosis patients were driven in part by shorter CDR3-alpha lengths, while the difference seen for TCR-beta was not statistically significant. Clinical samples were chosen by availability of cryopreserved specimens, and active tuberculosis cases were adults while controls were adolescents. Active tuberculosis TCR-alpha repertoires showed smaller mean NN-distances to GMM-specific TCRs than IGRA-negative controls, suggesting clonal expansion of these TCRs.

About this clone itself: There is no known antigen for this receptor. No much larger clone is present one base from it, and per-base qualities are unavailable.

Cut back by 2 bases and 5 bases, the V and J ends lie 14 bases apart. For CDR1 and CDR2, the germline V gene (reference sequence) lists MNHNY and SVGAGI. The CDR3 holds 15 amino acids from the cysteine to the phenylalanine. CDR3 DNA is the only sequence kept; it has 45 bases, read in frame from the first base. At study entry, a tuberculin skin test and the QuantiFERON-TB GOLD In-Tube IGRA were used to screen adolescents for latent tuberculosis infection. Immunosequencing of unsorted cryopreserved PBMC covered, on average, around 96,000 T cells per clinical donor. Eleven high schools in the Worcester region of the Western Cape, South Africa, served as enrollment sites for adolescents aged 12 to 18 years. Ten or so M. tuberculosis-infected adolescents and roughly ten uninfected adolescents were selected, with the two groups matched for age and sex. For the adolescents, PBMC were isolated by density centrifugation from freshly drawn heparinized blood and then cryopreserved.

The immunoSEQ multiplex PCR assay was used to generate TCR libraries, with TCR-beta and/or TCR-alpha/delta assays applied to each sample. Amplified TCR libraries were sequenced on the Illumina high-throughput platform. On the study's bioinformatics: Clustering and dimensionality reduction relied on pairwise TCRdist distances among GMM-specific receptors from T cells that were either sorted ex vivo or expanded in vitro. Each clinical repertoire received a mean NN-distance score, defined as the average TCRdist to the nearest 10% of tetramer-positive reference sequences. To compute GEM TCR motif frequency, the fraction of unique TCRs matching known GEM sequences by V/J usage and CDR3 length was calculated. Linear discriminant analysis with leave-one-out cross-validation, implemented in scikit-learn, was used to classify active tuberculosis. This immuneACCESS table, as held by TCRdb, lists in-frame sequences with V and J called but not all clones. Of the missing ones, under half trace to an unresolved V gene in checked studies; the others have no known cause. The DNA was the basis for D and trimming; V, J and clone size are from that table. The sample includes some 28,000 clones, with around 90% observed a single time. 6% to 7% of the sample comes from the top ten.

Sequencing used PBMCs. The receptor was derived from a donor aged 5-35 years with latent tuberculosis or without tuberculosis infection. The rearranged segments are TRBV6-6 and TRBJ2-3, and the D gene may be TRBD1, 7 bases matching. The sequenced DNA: TGTGCCAGCAGTTACGAGGGCAGGGGGGAAGATACGCAGTATTTT. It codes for CASSYEGRGEDTQYF.